This TCR beta chain comes out of a study of CD8+ T cells in alopecia areata. Germline V gene lookup returns CDR1 MNHEY and CDR2 SMNVEV (reference sequence). Trimming stripped 4 bases from V and 2 bases from J, with 16 bases between. This CDR3 comprises 16 residues. Treatment in this sample: oral pan-JAK inhibitor, 5-10 mg twice daily. It was from PBMCs that CD4+ and CD8+ T cells were sorted. cDNA serving as the sequencing template came from extracted, reverse transcribed RNA. The table came from immunoSEQ multiplex PCR; TCRdb's copy has only in-frame clones and leaves some out. The sample holds hundreds of thousands of clones; 60% are singletons and the top ten take roughly 0.88%.

The input for sequencing was CD4+ T cells sorted from blood, taken around week 53, from a patient treated with tofacitinib. The sequence came from a human donor with alopecia areata. This chain links TRBV27 with TRBJ2-3, with D perhaps matching TRBD2 (6 bases). CDR3 loop: CASSSTGRGYTDTQYF. CDR3 DNA sequence: TGTGCCAGCAGTTCCACGGGGCGGGGCTACACAGATACGCAGTATTTT.